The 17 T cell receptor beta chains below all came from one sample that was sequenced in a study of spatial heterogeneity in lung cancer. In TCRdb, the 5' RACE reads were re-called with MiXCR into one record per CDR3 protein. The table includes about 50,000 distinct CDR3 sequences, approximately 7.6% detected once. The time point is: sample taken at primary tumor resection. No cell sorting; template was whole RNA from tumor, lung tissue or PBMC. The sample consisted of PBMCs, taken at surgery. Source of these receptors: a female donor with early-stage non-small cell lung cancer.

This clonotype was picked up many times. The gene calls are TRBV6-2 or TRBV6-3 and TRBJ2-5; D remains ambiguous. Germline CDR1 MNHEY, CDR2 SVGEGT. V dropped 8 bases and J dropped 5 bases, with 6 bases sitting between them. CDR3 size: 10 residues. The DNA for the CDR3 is TGTGCCAGCGCGTTCGAGACCCAGTACTTC. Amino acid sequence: CASAFETQYF.

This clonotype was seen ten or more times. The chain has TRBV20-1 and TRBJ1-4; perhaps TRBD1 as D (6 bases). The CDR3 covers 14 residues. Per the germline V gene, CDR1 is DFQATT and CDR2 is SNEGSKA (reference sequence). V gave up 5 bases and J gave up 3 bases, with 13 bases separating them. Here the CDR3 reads CSAFTDRSNEKLFF. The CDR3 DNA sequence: TGCAGTGCTTTCACTGACAGGTCTAATGAAAAACTGTTTTTT.

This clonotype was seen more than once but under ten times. CDR3 sequence reads: CASSFMGAQGGEQFF. CDR3 in DNA: TGTGCCAGCAGCTTTATGGGGGCCCAGGGAGGTGAGCAGTTCTTC. This chain joins TRBV7-9 and TRBJ2-1; perhaps D is TRBD1 or TRBD2 (6 bases each). Germline loops: CDR1 SEHNR, CDR2 FQNEAQ (reference sequence). The CDR3 consists of 15 residues. V was cut by 3 bases and J by 9 bases, with 18 bases left in between.

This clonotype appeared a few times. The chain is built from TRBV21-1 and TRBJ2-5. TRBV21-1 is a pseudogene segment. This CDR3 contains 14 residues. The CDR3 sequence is CASSKVGFQETQYF. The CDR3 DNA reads TGTGCCAGCAGCAAAGTAGGGTTCCAAGAGACCCAGTACTTC.

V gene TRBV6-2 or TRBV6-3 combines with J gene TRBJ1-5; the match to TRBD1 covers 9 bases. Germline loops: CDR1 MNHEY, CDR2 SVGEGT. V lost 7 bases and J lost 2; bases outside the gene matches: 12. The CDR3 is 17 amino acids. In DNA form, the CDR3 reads TGTGCCAGCACCTCCCGGACAGGGGACTTGGGCAATCAGCCCCAGCATTTT. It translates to CASTSRTGDLGNQPQHF.

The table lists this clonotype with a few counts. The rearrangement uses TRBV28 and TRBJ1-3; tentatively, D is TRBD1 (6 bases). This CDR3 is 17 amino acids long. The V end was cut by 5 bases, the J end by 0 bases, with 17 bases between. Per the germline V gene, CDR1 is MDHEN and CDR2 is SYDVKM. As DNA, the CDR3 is TGTGCCAGCAGTCCCCAGGGGATAGCGGGCTCTGGAAACACCATATATTTT. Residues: CASSPQGIAGSGNTIYF.

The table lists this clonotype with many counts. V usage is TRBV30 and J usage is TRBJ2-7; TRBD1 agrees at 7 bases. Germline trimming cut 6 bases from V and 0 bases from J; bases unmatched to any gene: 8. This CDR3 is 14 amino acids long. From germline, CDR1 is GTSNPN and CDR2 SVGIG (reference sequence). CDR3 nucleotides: TGTGCCTGCCTAACAGGGGTGGGCTCCTACGAGCAGTACTTC. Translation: CACLTGVGSYEQYF.

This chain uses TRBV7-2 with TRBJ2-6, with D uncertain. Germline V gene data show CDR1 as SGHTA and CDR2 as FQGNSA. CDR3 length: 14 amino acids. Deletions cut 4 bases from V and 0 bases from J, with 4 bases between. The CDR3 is CASSSSSGANVLTF. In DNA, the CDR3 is TGTGCCAGCAGCTCCTCCTCTGGGGCCAACGTCCTGACTTTC.

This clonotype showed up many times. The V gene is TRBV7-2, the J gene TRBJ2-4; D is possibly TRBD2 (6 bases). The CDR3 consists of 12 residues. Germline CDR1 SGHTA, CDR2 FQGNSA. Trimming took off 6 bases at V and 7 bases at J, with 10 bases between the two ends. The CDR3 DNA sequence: TGTGCCAGCAGTGGAGGGGTGAACATTCAGTACTTC. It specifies CASSGGVNIQYF. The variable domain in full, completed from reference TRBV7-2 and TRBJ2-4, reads GAGVSQSPSNKVTEKGKDVELRCDPISGHTALYWYRQSLGQGLEFLIYFQGNSAPDKSGLPSDRFSAERTGGSVSTLTIQRTQQEDSAVYLCASSGGVNIQYFGAGTRLSVL.

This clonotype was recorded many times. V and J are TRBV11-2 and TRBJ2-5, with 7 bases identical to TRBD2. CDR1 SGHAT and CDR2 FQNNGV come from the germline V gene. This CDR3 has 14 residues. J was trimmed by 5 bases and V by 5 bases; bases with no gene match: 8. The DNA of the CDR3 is TGTGCCAGCAGCCTCCTCGGGGGGAGGGAGACCCAGTACTTC. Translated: CASSLLGGRETQYF.

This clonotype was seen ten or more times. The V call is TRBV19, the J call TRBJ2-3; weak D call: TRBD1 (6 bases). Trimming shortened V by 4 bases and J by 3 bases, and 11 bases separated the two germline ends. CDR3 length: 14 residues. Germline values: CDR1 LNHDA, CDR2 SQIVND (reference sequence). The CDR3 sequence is CASSNLGGTDTQYF. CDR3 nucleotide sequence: TGTGCCAGTAGTAATTTAGGGGGAACAGATACGCAGTATTTT.

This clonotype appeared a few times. The CDR3 DNA reads TGTGCCAGCAGCCCCCAGGGCGCAGATACGCAGTATTTT. It translates to CASSPQGADTQYF. The gene calls are TRBV7-9 and TRBJ2-3, with TRBD1 as a possible D gene (5 bases). The CDR3 extends over 13 amino acids. Germline V gene sequence: CDR1 SEHNR, CDR2 FQNEAQ (reference sequence). Trimming took 5 bases from V and 4 from J, leaving 10 bases between them.

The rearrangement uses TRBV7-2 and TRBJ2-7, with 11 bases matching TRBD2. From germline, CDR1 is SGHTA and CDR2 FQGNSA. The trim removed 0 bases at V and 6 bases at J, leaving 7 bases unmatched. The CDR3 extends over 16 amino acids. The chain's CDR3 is CASSLAPASGGREQYF. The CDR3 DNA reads TGTGCCAGCAGCTTAGCACCGGCTAGCGGGGGGCGCGAGCAGTACTTC.

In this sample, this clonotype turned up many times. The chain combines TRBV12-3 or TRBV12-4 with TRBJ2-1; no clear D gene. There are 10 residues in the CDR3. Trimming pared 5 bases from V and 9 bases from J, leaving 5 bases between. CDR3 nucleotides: TGTGCCAGCAGTCGGACTGAGCAGTTCTTC. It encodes CASSRTEQFF.

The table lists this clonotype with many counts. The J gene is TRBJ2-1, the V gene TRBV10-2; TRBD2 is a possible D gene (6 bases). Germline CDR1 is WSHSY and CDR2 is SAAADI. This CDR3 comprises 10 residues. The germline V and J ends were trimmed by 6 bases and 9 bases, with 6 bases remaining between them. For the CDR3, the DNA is TGCGCCAGCAGGGGAGGTGAGCAGTTCTTC. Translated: CASRGGEQFF.

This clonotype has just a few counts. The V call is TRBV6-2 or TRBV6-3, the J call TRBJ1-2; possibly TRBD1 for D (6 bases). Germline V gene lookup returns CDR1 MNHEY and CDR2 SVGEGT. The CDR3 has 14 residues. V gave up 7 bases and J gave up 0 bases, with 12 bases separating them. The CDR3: CASTTDRANYGYTF. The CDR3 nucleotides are TGTGCCAGCACTACGGACAGAGCTAACTATGGCTACACCTTC.

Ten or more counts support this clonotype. The CDR3 here is CASSPKNIQYF. The CDR3 DNA reads as TGTGCCAGCAGCCCAAAAAACATTCAGTACTTC. The rearrangement joins TRBV11-2 to TRBJ2-4; D not resolved. The V gene's germline CDR1 is SGHAT and CDR2 FQNNGV. V lost 5 bases to trimming and J lost 4 bases, with 3 bases between them. This CDR3 contains 11 residues.